The sequence of this T cell receptor beta chain was determined in a study of T cells in Graves' hyperthyroidism and ophthalmopathy. The patients, who ranged from 18 to 65 in age, presented with newly diagnosed hyperthyroidism lasting under 2 months. The CDR3 has 12 residues. CDR1 and CDR2 (germline): ENHRY, SYGVKD. V lost 10 bases, J lost 7 bases, and 17 bases lay in between. Researchers amplified the TCR beta CDR3 regions from RNA transcripts. First-round RT-PCR with HTBI primers amplified the TCR CDR3 region. Each CDR3 protein is one row after TCRdb ran MiXCR on the multiplex PCR reads. The repertoire holds approximately 380,000 distinct CDR3 sequences, with under 20% as singletons. The table lists this clonotype with a few counts.

This sequence was found in a woman aged 18-30 years with Graves' hyperthyroidism. Material for sequencing was blood. The chain carries TRBV10-3 and TRBJ2-7; tentatively, D is TRBD2 (6 bases). The chain's CDR3 is CATSLREEEQYF. Here the CDR3 DNA reads TGTGCCACCTCACTCAGGGAGGAGGAGCAGTACTTC.